This TCR beta chain was obtained from a study of T cells in Graves' hyperthyroidism and ophthalmopathy (dated by TCRdb to between 2018 and 2021). Background on the whole study: Peripheral blood samples were taken at initial diagnosis, before any treatment was given. The approximately 95 discovery patients were divided at random into training and test sets in a 7:3 ratio. Thyroid tissue and blood T-cell repertoires from six or seven Graves' hyperthyroidism patients were also compared in the study. After sampling, hyperthyroidism patients received methimazole starting at 30 mg daily, and ophthalmopathy patients received high-dose intravenous methylprednisolone. An independent validation cohort of some 18 hyperthyroidism patients and about 15 patients who later progressed to ophthalmopathy tested prospective prediction of ophthalmopathy. According to the paper, TCR Vbeta CDR3 sequencing was carried out on more than 120 peripheral blood samples, which came from more than 40 ophthalmopathy, around 74 hyperthyroidism and roughly 17 progressor patients. To identify distinguishing TCR V-J signatures, a discovery cohort of 100 patients was used, comprising 40 to 45 with Graves' ophthalmopathy and some 57 with stable Graves' hyperthyroidism. Beyond this particular receptor, the publication reports: In validation, the model predicted progression to ophthalmopathy a median of roughly 6.2 months before onset, with roughly 71% sensitivity and roughly 77% specificity. A 13 V-J signature model separated ophthalmopathy from stable hyperthyroidism, with roughly 88% sensitivity and 81% to 82% specificity in cross-validation and 80%/75% in testing. No statistical method was used to set the sample size in advance, and investigators knew the group allocation. Most expanded thyroid clonotypes (frequency above 0.001) were also detected in blood, suggesting blood repertoires may reflect thyroid immune responses.

The hyperthyroidism patients were between 18 and 65 years old and newly diagnosed, with a disease duration of less than 2 months. Exclusion was applied to patients with uncontrolled infections, other autoimmune diseases, pregnancy or lactation. Clinical symptoms, serum thyroxine and TRAb, thyroid ultrasound, and orbital computed tomography formed the basis for the diagnoses. Blood from progressor patients was collected at the time of first diagnosis with hyperthyroidism, before any ophthalmopathy symptoms had appeared. Ficoll-Paque density gradient centrifugation was used to isolate PBMCs from under 11 ml of fresh peripheral blood. Progressor patients were first diagnosed with Graves' hyperthyroidism and then developed ophthalmopathy during follow-up. Total RNA was extracted with Trizol reagent, and quality was checked on an Agilent 2100 Bioanalyzer. CDR3 length: 14 amino acids, cysteine to phenylalanine. Of the read, only the CDR3 DNA is kept; its 42 bases are in frame from base 1. A distance of 10 bases separates the germline ends of V and J, which lose 1 base and 2 bases respectively. Taken from the germline V gene, the CDR1 and CDR2 loops are SGHTS and YDEGEE.

This clonotype was found many times. There is no known antigen for this receptor. Base-call qualities are not available, and no considerably larger clone is one nucleotide away. The TCR beta CDR3 regions were amplified from the RNA transcripts. The TCR CDR3 was subjected to a first round of RT-PCR using the HTBI primer set and the Qiagen OneStep RT-PCR kit. A second multiplex PCR round built the libraries, followed by size selection and purification. Libraries were sequenced paired-end with 100 bp reads on an Illumina HiSeq2000. Per the original workflow: SOAPnuke was used to process the raw data, removing reads that contained adapters or uncalled bases, had a mean Phred below 15, or lacked an exact match to the constant primer or identifier. COPE v1.2.5 was used to merge high-quality paired reads, and clonotypes were defined as unique nucleotide sequences. MiTCR v1.1 was used to align the clonotypes against IMGT TRBV, TRBD and TRBJ reference segments. Only V-J combinations with frequency above 0.0001, covering 99.2% of repertoires, were analysed. A TCS score was defined as the ratio of F50 (clonal expansion) to E x V (chaos), with BLOSUM62-based TCRdist applied between CDR3 peptides within each V-J. Welch's t-statistics and random forest reduced around 520 V-J features to 13, which were used in a naive Bayes classifier (R e1071). TCRdb ran its own pipeline on the public reads, namely fastp trimming at Q25 and MiXCR clone calling, and kept in-frame beta chains. Every entry covers one CDR3 protein and lists the most common genes and DNA from its rows. The V and J calls reflect TCRdb's pipeline rather than the authors' work. This sample is represented by fewer than 650,000 distinct CDR3 sequences; about 15% of them were singletons. The ten largest clones capture less than 6% of the sample.

The receptor chain draws on TRBV5-8 and TRBJ2-7, with the D gene not clear enough to name. Sequenced sample: blood. The sequence came from a woman in her twenties or thirties with Graves' hyperthyroidism that later progressed to Graves' ophthalmopathy. In nucleotides, the sequence is TGTGCCAGCAGCTTGCAGGCATACGCCTACGAGCAGTACTTC. The translation is CASSLQAYAYEQYF.